These 14 T cell receptor beta chains were all obtained from the same sample, sequenced in a study of vaccination and CD4 T cells after COVID-19. No antigen has been identified for these receptors. Once obtained from cultured CD4+ T cells, the DNA was sequenced using the Oncomine TCR Beta short-read assay. TCRdb redid the calling of the PCR reads with MiXCR, one entry per CDR3 protein. The profile shows roughly 12,000 distinct CDR3 sequences, around 50% of them singletons. Stated treatment: roughly ten-day PBMC culture with coronavirus spike peptide pools or control peptides (ViraFEST assay). The sample consisted of CD4+ T cells from blood, cultured in vitro. Receptors originate from a human donor who had recovered from COVID-19.

This chain links TRBV2 with TRBJ2-7, with D perhaps assigned TRBD1 or TRBD2 (6 bases each). V gave up 4 bases and J gave up 9 bases, with 13 bases separating them. The CDR3 length is 12 residues. Germline values: CDR1 SNHLY, CDR2 FYNNEI. DNA for the CDR3: TGTGCCAGCAGTGCAGAGGGGGAGGCGCAGTACTTC. It encodes CASSAEGEAQYF.

This clonotype was found a few times. The rearrangement joins TRBV7-3 to TRBJ2-7, with 7 bases matching TRBD2. The germline V gene encodes CDR1 SGHTA and CDR2 FQGTGA. The CDR3 loop spans 14 amino acids. V lost 1 base, J lost 4 bases, and 4 bases stayed unmatched. The chain's CDR3 is CASSLSGGGYEQYF. As DNA, the CDR3 is TGTGCCAGCAGCTTAAGCGGCGGGGGATACGAGCAGTACTTC.

This chain links TRBV12-1 with TRBJ2-3; the D call TRBD2 from the table was never checked on the DNA. TRBV12-1 is classified as a pseudogene. This CDR3 region has 18 residues. CDR3 bases: TGTGCCAGCAGCCCCACAACTTGGGCTAGCGGGGGGGCAGATACGCAGTATTTT. Translated, it gives CASSPTTWASGGADTQYF.

The chain couples TRBV12-3 or TRBV12-4 to TRBJ2-7; perhaps TRBD2 as D (6 bases). Trimming pared 5 bases from V and 2 bases from J, leaving 7 bases between. The CDR3 length is 12 residues. The CDR3: CASSRRAYEQYF. The DNA for the CDR3 is TGTGCCAGCAGTCGGAGGGCCTACGAGCAGTACTTC.

The chain links TRBV6-2 or TRBV6-3 to TRBJ2-2, with TRBD2 identical over 13 bases. Germline CDR1 and CDR2: MNHEY and SVGEGT. CDR3 length: 20 residues. The J segment lost 3 bases and the V segment lost 2 bases, leaving 12 bases of the junction unmatched. In nucleotides, the CDR3 is TGTGCCAGCAGTTACGTTCGGGGACTAGCGGGAAACTGGGACACCGGGGAGCTGTTTTTT. It encodes CASSYVRGLAGNWDTGELFF.

V gene TRBV10-2 combines with J gene TRBJ1-5; D is unclear. Per the germline V gene, CDR1 is WSHSY and CDR2 is SAAADI. With 6 bases removed from V and 0 bases from J, the gap between germline ends came to 6 bases. The CDR3 is 13 residues long. The CDR3 spells CASRANSNQPQHF. CDR3 in DNA: TGCGCCAGCAGAGCCAATAGCAATCAGCCCCAGCATTTT.

There are a few counts of this clonotype. The genes are TRBV25-1 and TRBJ2-5, with D possibly being TRBD1 or TRBD2 (5 bases each). Deletions cut 4 bases from V and 4 bases from J, with 16 bases between. Looked up from germline, CDR1 is MGHDK and CDR2 is SYGVNS. The CDR3 length is 15 residues. The CDR3 sequence is CASSAIETGRETQYF. In DNA, the CDR3 is TGTGCCAGCAGTGCAATAGAAACGGGACGAGAGACCCAGTACTTC.

The chain has TRBV10-3 and TRBJ2-7, with a weak D call TRBD1 (5 bases). Trimming shortened V by 6 bases and J by 2 bases, and 14 bases separated the two germline ends. This CDR3 contains 14 residues. Germline CDR1 ENHRY, CDR2 SYGVKD. CDR3 sequence reads: CAIRFDSSTYEQYF. CDR3 nucleotides: TGTGCCATCAGGTTCGACAGCTCTACCTACGAGCAGTACTTC.

The gene calls are TRBV7-2 and TRBJ1-5; D gene unclear. V was trimmed by 4 bases and J by 0 bases, leaving 4 bases between them. Germline lookup yields CDR1 SGHTA and CDR2 FQGNSA. The CDR3 has 13 amino acids. DNA of the CDR3: TGTGCCAGCAGCTACACTAGCAATCAGCCCCAGCATTTT. Protein product: CASSYTSNQPQHF.

The chain links TRBV14 to TRBJ1-1, with unresolved D. Germline CDR1 reads SGHDN; CDR2 reads FVKESK. The CDR3 totals 18 residues. V was clipped by 1 base and J by 0 bases, with 18 bases between them. The CDR3 DNA reads TGTGCCAGCAGCCAAGGGTTCGCGGGGTGGGAAATGAACACTGAAGCTTTCTTT. The encoded protein is CASSQGFAGWEMNTEAFF. The full variable domain, rest sourced from reference TRBV14 and TRBJ1-1, is EAGVTQFPSHSVIEKGQTVTLRCDPISGHDNLYWYRRVMGKEIKFLLHFVKESKQDESGMPNNRFLAERTGGTYSTLKVQPAELEDSGVYFCASSQGFAGWEMNTEAFFGQGTRLTVV.

This clonotype was detected a few times. The chain couples TRBV15 to TRBJ2-7; TRBD1 matches 8 bases. This CDR3 contains 15 residues. Germline-derived CDR1 and CDR2 are LNHNV and YYDKDF (reference sequence). Trimming removed 3 bases from V and 3 bases from J; junction bases left unmatched: 7. CDR3: CATSSDRGSSYEQYF. The CDR3 DNA sequence: TGTGCCACCAGCAGTGACAGGGGTTCTAGCTACGAGCAGTACTTC. The whole variable domain, remainder taken from reference TRBV15 and TRBJ2-7, is DAMVIQNPRYQVTQFGKPVTLSCSQTLNHNVMYWYQQKSSQAPKLLFHYYDKDFNNEADTPDNFQSRRPNTSFCFLDIRSPGLGDTAMYLCATSSDRGSSYEQYFGPGTRLTVT.

This clonotype was observed a handful of times. The chain carries TRBV28 and TRBJ1-1; D is unresolved. There are 12 residues in the CDR3. The V and J ends lost 3 bases and 3 bases respectively, with 5 bases between them. The germline CDR1 and CDR2 sequences are MDHEN and SYDVKM. CDR3 bases: TGTGCCAGCAGTTTGCAAGACACTGAAGCTTTCTTT. Translation: CASSLQDTEAFF.

The J gene is TRBJ2-7, the V gene TRBV10-3; 7 bases match TRBD1. The V segment lost 8 bases and the J segment 3 bases; nucleotides outside the gene matches: 10. The CDR3 runs 14 residues. From germline, CDR1 is ENHRY and CDR2 SYGVKD. The CDR3 coding sequence is TGTGCCATCGGGACGACAGGGAGTAGCTACGAGCAGTACTTC. Protein: CAIGTTGSSYEQYF.

The chain couples TRBV6-2 or TRBV6-3 to TRBJ2-3; D is perhaps TRBD2 (7 bases). This CDR3 contains 14 residues. V lost 4 bases to trimming and J lost 5 bases, with 13 bases between them. Germline V CDR1 and CDR2: MNHEY, SVGEGT. CDR3 amino acids: CASSSRGARDTQYF. DNA of the CDR3: TGTGCCAGCAGTTCCCGGGGGGCGAGAGATACGCAGTATTTT.